This passage covers 29 T cell receptor beta chains from one sample sequenced in a study of T cell responses to AZD1222 COVID-19 vaccine. Clones were read by immunoSEQ multiplex PCR, and TCRdb kept only the in-frame ones, dropping some. Among 85,000 to 130,000 clones listed, roughly 86% were seen once. This material consisted of peripheral blood, taken 28 days after the second dose of the MenACWY control vaccine. The origin of the receptors is an adult who received the MenACWY meningococcal vaccine as a control.

The chain couples TRBV3-1 (or the pseudogene TRBV3-2) to TRBJ1-1; 10 bases map to TRBD1. The CDR3 covers 15 residues. Germline lookup yields CDR1 LGHDT and CDR2 YNNKEL (reference sequence). After removal of 1 base from V and 3 bases from J, the junction contained 2 bases not matched to a gene. The CDR3 region has the DNA TGTGCCAGCAGCCAAGGGACAGGGGGATACACTGAAGCTTTCTTT. It codes for CASSQGTGGYTEAFF.

The J gene is TRBJ2-5, the V gene TRBV25-1, with D possibly matching TRBD1 (6 bases). V dropped 6 bases and J dropped 1 base, with 6 bases sitting between them. The CDR3 runs 12 residues. The germline gives CDR1 MGHDK, CDR2 SYGVNS. DNA for the CDR3: TGTGCCAGCAGACAGGGCCAAGAGACCCAGTACTTC. Translating gives CASRQGQETQYF.

The chain employs TRBV5-1 and TRBJ1-4; 9 bases fit TRBD1. Germline V gene lookup returns CDR1 SGHRS and CDR2 YFSETQ. V gave up 4 bases and J gave up 7 bases; unmatched junction bases: 5. There are 14 residues in the CDR3. CDR3 residues: CASSMGQGSEKLFF. In nucleotides, the CDR3 is TGCGCCAGCAGCATGGGACAGGGAAGTGAAAAACTGTTTTTT.

The V call is TRBV28, the J call TRBJ1-6, with D unclear. Germline V gives CDR1 MDHEN, CDR2 SYDVKM. The V gene lost 7 bases and the J gene lost 4 bases, with 11 bases spanning the gap. The CDR3 has 14 residues. The CDR3 DNA reads as TGTGCCAGCATAGGGAATTTTTATAATTCACCCCTCCACTTT. Its translation: CASIGNFYNSPLHF. The variable domain in full, with the rest retrieved from reference TRBV28 and TRBJ1-6, is DVKVTQSSRYLVKRTGEKVFLECVQDMDHENMFWYRQDPGLGLRLIYFSYDVKMKEKGDIPEGYSVSREKKERFSLILESASTNQTSMYLCASIGNFYNSPLHFGNGTRLTVT.

This chain links TRBV19 with TRBJ2-2; D remains unclear. V lost 4 bases, J lost 7 bases, and 10 bases lay in between. Germline lookup yields CDR1 LNHDA and CDR2 SQIVND (reference sequence). The CDR3 sequence is 13 residues long. CDR3 loop: CASSTNIGGELFF. The CDR3 DNA reads TGTGCCAGTAGTACTAACATAGGCGGGGAGCTGTTTTTT.

The chain carries TRBV28 and TRBJ1-2; 7 nucleotides agree with TRBD1. The CDR3 totals 15 residues. Germline V gives CDR1 MDHEN, CDR2 SYDVKM. Unmatched junction bases numbered 4, after V lost 2 bases and J lost 1 base. The CDR3 bases are TGTGCCAGCAGTTTAAGGGGGACAGTTAACTATGGCTACACCTTC. Translating it yields CASSLRGTVNYGYTF.

This chain uses TRBV10-3 with TRBJ1-3, with D hard to call. Germline V gene lookup returns CDR1 ENHRY and CDR2 SYGVKD. The CDR3 covers 14 residues. V lost 6 bases, J lost 0 bases, and 9 bases lay in between. In DNA form, the CDR3 reads TGTGCCATCAGCAGAGGTCTCTCTGGAAACACCATATATTTT. Translating it yields CAISRGLSGNTIYF.

V and J are TRBV11-2 and TRBJ1-1, with a possible D match to TRBD1 (5 bases). This CDR3 spans 14 amino acids. Trimming left V 2 bases short and J 6 bases short, with 13 bases between. The germline V gene encodes CDR1 SGHAT and CDR2 FQNNGV. CDR3 DNA sequence: TGTGCCAGCAGCTTATTCCGGGGCGGGTCTGAAGCTTTCTTT. Protein product: CASSLFRGGSEAFF.

The chain is built from TRBV7-2 and TRBJ2-7, with TRBD1 identical over 9 bases. This CDR3 region has 16 residues. CDR1 is SGHTA, CDR2 FQGNSA, per germline. V dropped 0 bases and J dropped 3; count of bases not matched to a gene: 6. CDR3 nucleotides: TGTGCCAGCAGCTTAGCCCGGACAGGGGTTAGCTACGAGCAGTACTTC. Amino acid sequence: CASSLARTGVSYEQYF.

The J gene is TRBJ2-2, the V gene TRBV4-2, with 8 positions matching TRBD2. This CDR3 comprises 17 residues. The germline CDR1 and CDR2 sequences are LGHNA and YNFKEQ. Losses at the gene ends were 0 bases for V and 7 bases for J; bases not matched to a gene: 10. The CDR3 DNA reads as TGTGCCAGCAGCCAAGATGTCGGGGGGGCCGTAGGCGGGGAGCTGTTTTTT. Protein sequence: CASSQDVGGAVGGELFF.

The chain has TRBV5-1 and TRBJ1-1; tentatively, D is TRBD1 (6 bases). Germline values: CDR1 SGHRS, CDR2 YFSETQ. Trimming pared 2 bases from V and 3 bases from J, leaving 14 bases between. CDR3 length: 15 amino acids. The CDR3 region has the DNA TGCGCCAGCAGCTTACGTCCAGGGGCCGACACTGAAGCTTTCTTT. The encoded protein is CASSLRPGADTEAFF.

The rearrangement uses TRBV1 and TRBJ1-6. TRBV1 is labeled a pseudogene. This CDR3 has 17 amino acids. DNA of the CDR3: TGCACCAGCAGCCAAGAGGCCGACTACAGGATGGCTTCACCCCTCCACTTT. It is translated as CTSSQEADYRMASPLHF.

The chain employs TRBV6-2 or TRBV6-3 and TRBJ2-3; maybe TRBD2 (5 bases). Trimming took 4 bases from V and 6 from J, leaving 14 bases between them. Germline V lookup: CDR1 MNHEY, CDR2 SVGEGT. CDR3 length: 14 residues. CDR3 in DNA: TGTGCCAGCAGTTTCGCTTCCCGCGGGGATACGCAGTATTTT. It yields the protein CASSFASRGDTQYF.

The genes are TRBV6-2 or TRBV6-3 and TRBJ1-1; no definite D call. Germline CDR1 is MNHEY and CDR2 is SVGEGT. This CDR3 spans 16 amino acids. V was clipped by 0 bases and J by 5 bases, with 16 bases between them. As DNA, the CDR3 is TGTGCCAGCAGTTACTCGAGGTACTCGAGCAGGACTGAAGCTTTCTTT. Protein sequence: CASSYSRYSSRTEAFF.

This chain links TRBV18 with TRBJ1-2; D uncertain. V was cut by 3 bases and J by 3 bases, with 5 bases left in between. Germline CDR1 and CDR2: KGHSH and LQKENI. The CDR3 contains 12 residues. The CDR3: CASSPGDYGYTF. DNA of the CDR3: TGTGCCAGCTCACCGGGAGACTATGGCTACACCTTC. Full variable domain (missing parts from reference TRBV18 and TRBJ1-2): NAGVMQNPRHLVRRRGQEARLRCSPMKGHSHVYWYRQLPEEGLKFMVYLQKENIIDESGMPKERFSAEFPKEGPSILRIQQVVRGDSAAYFCASSPGDYGYTFGSGTRLTVV.

The chain couples TRBV3-1 (or the pseudogene TRBV3-2) to TRBJ1-1; the D is unclear. The CDR3 length is 12 residues. Germline-derived CDR1 and CDR2 are LGHDT and YNNKEL (reference sequence). Trimming shortened V by 6 bases and J by 4 bases, and 9 bases separated the two germline ends. The CDR3 sequence: CASRSVGTEAFF. The CDR3 DNA sequence: TGTGCCAGCAGGTCAGTGGGCACTGAAGCTTTCTTT.

The J gene is TRBJ1-6, the V gene TRBV4-3; 10 bases are a match to TRBD1. Unmatched junction bases numbered 9, after V lost 6 bases and J lost 10 bases. CDR1 is LGHNA and CDR2 is YSLEER in the germline V gene. The CDR3 contains 15 residues. The CDR3 protein is CASSPAGTGVSPLHF. CDR3 DNA: TGCGCCAGCAGTCCCGCCGGGACAGGGGTCTCACCCCTCCACTTT.

This chain joins TRBV28 and TRBJ1-2; 7 positions match TRBD1. Germline-derived CDR1 and CDR2 are MDHEN and SYDVKM. After removal of 4 bases from V and 8 bases from J, the junction contained 16 bases not matched to a gene. CDR3 size: 16 residues. CDR3 nucleotide sequence: TGTGCCAGCAGTTCCAACCACACAGGGGTTATGGAGGGCTACACCTTC. Translated, it gives CASSSNHTGVMEGYTF.

This chain connects TRBV6-2 or TRBV6-3 to TRBJ2-7; no firm D call. From germline, CDR1 is MNHEY and CDR2 SVGEGT. Trimming took off 4 bases at V and 2 bases at J, with 12 bases between the two ends. The CDR3 is made up of 14 amino acids. The CDR3 coding sequence is TGTGCCAGCAGTTCCAACGGTCCGCCCTACGAGCAGTACTTC. This translates into CASSSNGPPYEQYF.

J is TRBJ2-7 and V is TRBV11-2; 9 positions match TRBD2. The CDR3 covers 15 residues. The J segment lost 6 bases and the V segment lost 3 bases, leaving 9 bases of the junction unmatched. CDR1 and CDR2 from the germline V gene are SGHAT and FQNNGV. CDR3 sequence reads: CASSFSGGPGGEQYF. DNA of the CDR3: TGTGCCAGCAGCTTCAGCGGGGGGCCGGGGGGCGAGCAGTACTTC. The variable domain in full, completed from reference TRBV11-2 and TRBJ2-7, reads EAGVAQSPRYKIIEKRQSVAFWCNPISGHATLYWYQQILGQGPKLLIQFQNNGVVDDSQLPKDRFSAERLKGVDSTLKIQPAKLEDSAVYLCASSFSGGPGGEQYFGPGTRLTVT.

This chain's CDR3 is CASSLLPSGVFSSYNEQFF. CDR3 DNA sequence: TGTGCCAGCAGTTTATTGCCTAGCGGGGTTTTTAGCTCCTACAATGAGCAGTTCTTC. The chain is built from TRBV28 and TRBJ2-1; 9 bases fit TRBD2. The germline CDR1 and CDR2 sequences are MDHEN and SYDVKM. The CDR3 covers 19 residues. J lost 0 bases, V lost 1 base, and 10 bases had no gene match.

The chain recombines TRBV10-2 with TRBJ2-1; tentatively, D is TRBD1 or TRBD2 (5 bases each). This CDR3 contains 18 residues. Trimming left V 6 bases short and J 10 bases short, with 31 bases between. Germline V gene sequence: CDR1 WSHSY, CDR2 SAAADI. CDR3 residues: CASSPPPGTRRSLMEQFF. CDR3 bases: TGCGCCAGCAGCCCCCCGCCTGGGACCCGAAGGTCCCTTATGGAGCAGTTCTTC.

V and J are TRBV6-5 and TRBJ2-1; TRBD2 matches at 10 bases. J gave up 12 bases and V 6 bases, and 11 bases lay outside the gene matches. CDR3 length: 14 amino acids. CDR1 MNHEY and CDR2 SVGAGI come from the germline V gene. The CDR3 here is CASSQVTSGKGQFF. The CDR3 region has the DNA TGTGCCAGCAGCCAAGTAACTAGCGGGAAGGGGCAGTTCTTC.

A single count supports this clone. The sample contains more than one DNA sequence encoding this CDR3. The chain recombines TRBV19 with TRBJ1-5; TRBD1 matches 9 bases. This CDR3 has 13 residues. J was trimmed by 4 bases and V by 6 bases; bases with no gene match: 1. Germline lookup yields CDR1 LNHDA and CDR2 SQIVND (reference sequence). The CDR3: CASSGTGNQPQHF. The CDR3 DNA follows: TGTGCCAGTAGCGGGACAGGGAATCAGCCCCAGCATTTT.

This chain uses TRBV7-9 with TRBJ1-5, with D tentatively TRBD1 (6 bases). With 11 bases removed from V and 0 bases from J, the gap between germline ends came to 11 bases. The germline gives CDR1 SEHNR, CDR2 FQNEAQ (reference sequence). The CDR3 covers 13 residues. CDR3 nucleotide sequence: TGTGCCGTACAGGGAAATAGCAATCAGCCCCAGCATTTT. It is translated as CAVQGNSNQPQHF.

The V gene is TRBV7-6, the J gene TRBJ2-5; 9 bases fit TRBD2. Germline-derived CDR1 and CDR2 are SGHVS and FNYEAQ. There are 17 residues in the CDR3. Trimming at V came to 3 bases and at J to 6 bases, leaving 14 bases not matched to a gene. In DNA form, the CDR3 reads TGTGCCAGCAGCTTCAGGTCCGGGACTAGCAGTGGGAAGACCCAGTACTTC. Translating gives CASSFRSGTSSGKTQYF. Based on the CDR3 plus reference TRBV7-6 and TRBJ2-5, the full variable domain is GAGVSQSPRYKVTKRGQDVALRCDPISGHVSLYWYRQALGQGPEFLTYFNYEAQQDKSGLPNDRFSAERPEGSISTLTIQRTEQRDSAMYRCASSFRSGTSSGKTQYFGPGTRLLVL.

This chain uses TRBV7-3 with TRBJ2-2; the D call may be TRBD1 or TRBD2 (6 bases each). CDR1 is SGHTA and CDR2 is FQGTGA in the germline V gene. Trimming took 5 bases from V and 3 from J, leaving 16 bases between them. CDR3 length: 16 residues. The CDR3 DNA follows: TGTGCCAGCAGCCCCGGGTCGGGGGCGGACACCGGGGAGCTGTTTTTT. It codes for CASSPGSGADTGELFF.

The chain is built from TRBV19 and TRBJ1-5; no definite D call. The germline CDR1 and CDR2 sequences are LNHDA and SQIVND (reference sequence). Trimming cost V 7 bases and J 2 bases, with 6 bases left between them. The CDR3 is made up of 12 amino acids. CDR3 protein: CASTAGNQPQHF. The CDR3 nucleotides are TGTGCCAGTACGGCAGGCAATCAGCCCCAGCATTTT.

This sequence joins TRBV5-4 and TRBJ2-7, with 11 bases that match TRBD2. The trim removed 4 bases at V and 5 bases at J, leaving 8 bases unmatched. The CDR3 has 15 residues. CDR1 and CDR2 (germline): SGHNT, YYREEE (reference sequence). DNA for the CDR3: TGTGCCAGCAGCACAAGACTAGCGGGGAGCCACGAGCAGTACTTC. It encodes CASSTRLAGSHEQYF.